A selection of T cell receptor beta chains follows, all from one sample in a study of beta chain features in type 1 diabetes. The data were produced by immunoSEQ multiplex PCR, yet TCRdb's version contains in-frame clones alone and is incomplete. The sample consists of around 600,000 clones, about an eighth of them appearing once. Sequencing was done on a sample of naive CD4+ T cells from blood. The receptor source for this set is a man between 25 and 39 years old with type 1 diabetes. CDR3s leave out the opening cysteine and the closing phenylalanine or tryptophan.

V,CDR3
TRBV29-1,SASPDRPNTGELF
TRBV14,ASSQWGEQF
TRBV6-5,ASRDYAGSNQPQH
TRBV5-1,ASSFGGTEAF
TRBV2,ASSQGASGANVLT
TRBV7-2,ASSLVGQGYNEQF
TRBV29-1,SARVHENTEAF
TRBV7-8,ASSPSYTDTQY
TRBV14,ASSQSPHATNEKLF
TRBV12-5,ASGLNPAGVETQY
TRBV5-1,APVRNRHKETQY
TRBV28,ASQGPGTGELF
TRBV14,ASSPTSGGRFTGELF
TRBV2,ASILETGRTEAF
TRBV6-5,ASNEMGGTQY
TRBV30,AWNEGQTYNEQF
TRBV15,ATSRFIPQGSEVGELF
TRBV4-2,ASSQERGATKNIQY
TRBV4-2,ASSLRTSGLSSYNEQF
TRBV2,ASSERGDSSYEQY
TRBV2,ASSVDGVAGANVLT
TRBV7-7,ASTRHPGGNTGELF
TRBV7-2,ASSPKEMSYNEQF
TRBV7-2,ASSSLLEPQH
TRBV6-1,ASSEGIPGQAFGVEQY
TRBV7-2,ASSLSATEGYEQY
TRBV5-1,ASSPGQLETQY
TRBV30,AWSVLGDSGYT
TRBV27,ASKEGYSYNEQF
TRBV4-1,ASSQDPTGTRAF
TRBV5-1,ASSLRWGETQY
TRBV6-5,ASSYSIDSGANVLT
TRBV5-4,ASSLMSADTQY
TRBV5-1,ASGSDRFARNEQF
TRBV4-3,ASSQGANVVWETQY
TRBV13,ASSSQGYGYT
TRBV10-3,AISAEQVNTEAF
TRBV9,ASSVGMRNEQF
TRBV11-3,ASSLSDGAYEQY
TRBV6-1,ASRTDGHGYT
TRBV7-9,ASSLGLAHSYEQY
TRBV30,AWGTWGSSTDTQY
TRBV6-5,ASSYSSGRSYGYT